These 2 T cell receptor beta chains originate from one sample sequenced in a study of blood T cell repertoires in COVID-19. TCRdb's copy holds only in-frame clones and misses some; the assay was immunoSEQ multiplex PCR. The sample lists about 220,000 clones; 80% to 85% were seen once. The sequenced sample consisted of PBMCs or T cells enriched from blood (not recorded which). These receptors came from a woman in her thirties or forties who had recovered from COVID-19.

This clone was found a few times. This chain uses TRBV5-1 with TRBJ2-2; 13 bases line up with TRBD2. The V segment lost 6 bases and the J segment 6 bases; nucleotides outside the gene matches: 5. The CDR3 totals 15 residues. Per the germline V gene, CDR1 is SGHRS and CDR2 is YFSETQ. The CDR3, as DNA: TGCGCCAGCAACCTACTAGCGGGAGGGTCCGGGGAGCTGTTTTTT. Translating it yields CASNLLAGGSGELFF.

CDR3 region: CASSESGAYNEQFF. The CDR3 DNA sequence: TGCGCCAGCAGTGAGTCAGGGGCCTACAATGAGCAGTTCTTC. The gene calls are TRBV10-2 and TRBJ2-1; the D gene is possibly TRBD1 (5 bases). Trimming pared 0 bases from V and 2 bases from J, leaving 5 bases between. Germline values: CDR1 WSHSY, CDR2 SAAADI. The CDR3 runs to 14 residues.